This TCR beta chain was captured in a study of spatial heterogeneity in lung cancer. Specified time point: sample taken at primary tumor resection. Whole RNA, which was extracted from tumor, nontumor lung tissue or frozen PBMC, was sequenced without any cell sorting. Samples were donated by 72 untreated early-stage non-small cell lung cancer patients. TCRdb used MiXCR to reprocess the 5' RACE reads, holding one entry per CDR3 protein. The data contain roughly 80,000 distinct CDR3 sequences, around 13% of them singletons. The CDR3 runs 16 residues. CDR1 ENHRY and CDR2 SYGVKD come from the germline V gene. With 5 bases clipped from V and 0 bases from J, the junction kept 8 bases outside the gene matches.

The rearrangement links TRBV10-3 to TRBJ2-7; 9 bases match TRBD2. The receptor's source is a male donor with early-stage non-small cell lung cancer. The material was PBMCs, obtained at surgery. CDR3 bases: TGTGCCATCAGTCCTCTAGCGGGAAGATCCTCCTACGAGCAGTACTTC. Its translation: CAISPLAGRSSYEQYF.